Listed here is a single TCR beta chain. This CDR3 has 16 amino acids. V trimming: 2 bases; J trimming: 3 bases; junction bases outside the gene matches: 13. CDR1 and CDR2 from the germline V gene are GTSNPN and SVGIG (reference sequence). These data come from a study of PD-1 blockade in mismatch repair-deficient tumors. The wider study: Patients had over ten mismatch repair-deficient cancer types and were previously treated and progressing.

Using immunoSEQ multiplex PCR, the repertoire was profiled, and TCRdb retains in-frame clones only, with some absent. The sample contains over 60,000 clones, roughly 88% of which appear only once. The sequences come from peripheral blood, collected 52 weeks after starting pembrolizumab. The sequence came from an adult with mismatch repair-deficient cancer. The chain joins TRBV30 to TRBJ2-7; TRBD1 aligns across 7 bases. The DNA for the CDR3 is TGTGCCTGGAGTTCCTCCACCGGGACAGCAGTCTACGAGCAGTACTTC. As protein: CAWSSSTGTAVYEQYF. Based on the CDR3 plus reference TRBV30 and TRBJ2-7, the full variable domain is SQTIHQWPATLVQPVGSPLSLECTVEGTSNPNLYWYRQAAGRGLQLLFYSVGIGQISSEVPQNLSASRPQDRQFILSSKKLLLSDSGFYLCAWSSSTGTAVYEQYFGPGTRLTVT.